Shown below are 3 T cell receptor beta chains from a single sample sequenced in a study of identical twins. Each CDR3 protein gets one entry after TCRdb re-called the 5' RACE reads with MiXCR. The table includes a few hundred thousand distinct CDR3 sequences, about 8% detected once. The same specimen was also included in a second study, on yellow fever vaccine responses in identical twins.

Input material: CD8+ T cells sorted from blood. These TCRs come from a woman between 18 and 29 years old in good health.

This clonotype turned up a few times. V gene TRBV14 combines with J gene TRBJ2-1; 7 nucleotides line up with TRBD2. CDR3 length equals 16 residues. V gave up 3 bases and J gave up 3 bases; unmatched junction bases: 8. The germline V gene has CDR1 SGHDN and CDR2 FVKESK. The chain's CDR3 is CASSHHGEGHYNEQFF. CDR3 in DNA: TGTGCCAGCAGCCACCACGGGGAGGGCCACTACAATGAGCAGTTCTTC.

This clonotype was counted only a few times. The J gene is TRBJ2-2, the V gene TRBV21-1; the table calls TRBD2, which could not be checked here. TRBV21-1 has pseudogene status. The length of the CDR3 is 17 residues. CDR3 amino acids: CASLGCGRKSVAGELFF. CDR3 DNA: TGTGCCAGCTTGGGATGCGGGAGAAAGTCGGTGGCCGGGGAGCTGTTTTTT.

This clonotype has more than one count but fewer than ten. The chain employs TRBV12-3 or TRBV12-4 and TRBJ2-7; possible D gene TRBD2, 5 bases. Trimming took 2 bases from V and 1 from J, leaving 9 bases between them. This CDR3 is 14 amino acids long. CDR3 residues: CASSLSSPSYEQYF. CDR3 DNA sequence: TGTGCCAGCAGTTTATCTAGCCCTTCCTACGAGCAGTACTTC.